The 22 T cell receptor beta chains in this list originate from one sample, sequenced in a study of radiotherapy plus CTLA-4 blockade in lung cancer. Method: immunoSEQ multiplex PCR; TCRdb's copy keeps in-frame clones and lacks some. Found here are over 12,000 clones, about 87% of them singletons; the top ten hold around an eighth. Specimen: peripheral blood, collected from a patient treated with radiotherapy plus ipilimumab. These receptors were obtained from a human donor with non-small cell lung cancer that progressed on radiotherapy plus ipilimumab. Some clones in this sample may be carry-over from other donors' samples.

The chain carries TRBV7-2 and TRBJ2-4; D perhaps matches TRBD2 (6 bases). CDR3 length: 13 residues. Germline CDR1 SGHTA, CDR2 FQGNSA. The V gene lost 7 bases and the J gene lost 5 bases, with 12 bases spanning the gap. Here the CDR3 DNA reads TGTGCCAGCAAGGGACTCGACGAAAACATTCAGTACTTC. Amino acids: CASKGLDENIQYF. The whole variable domain, remainder taken from reference TRBV7-2 and TRBJ2-4, is GAGVSQSPSNKVTEKGKDVELRCDPISGHTALYWYRQSLGQGLEFLIYFQGNSAPDKSGLPSDRFSAERTGGSVSTLTIQRTQQEDSAVYLCASKGLDENIQYFGAGTRLSVL.

This clone came up once. The chain employs TRBV27 and TRBJ2-1, with 9 bases that match TRBD2. The CDR3 runs 15 residues. J gave up 2 bases and V 6 bases, and 5 bases lay outside the gene matches. Germline V gene data show CDR1 as MNHEY and CDR2 as SMNVEV (reference sequence). CDR3: CASRQAGGPYNEQFF. The CDR3 nucleotides read TGTGCCAGCAGGCAAGCGGGGGGTCCCTACAATGAGCAGTTCTTC.

The chain carries TRBV7-2 and TRBJ1-1; 8 nucleotides agree with TRBD1. Germline V gene data show CDR1 as SGHTA and CDR2 as FQGNSA. The CDR3 totals 16 residues. V trimming: 6 bases; J trimming: 1 base; junction bases outside the gene matches: 10. The CDR3 coding sequence is TGTGCCAGCAGTACCCGGCGGACAGGGAGGAACACTGAAGCTTTCTTT. Protein product: CASSTRRTGRNTEAFF.

The chain carries TRBV7-2 and TRBJ2-7; perhaps TRBD1 as D (5 bases). The germline V gene encodes CDR1 SGHTA and CDR2 FQGNSA. The length of the CDR3 is 15 residues. V was pared by 3 bases and J by 1 base, with 13 bases between. In DNA form, the CDR3 reads TGTGCCAGCAGCTTTGGATCAAAGGGGTCCTACGAGCAGTACTTC. It is translated as CASSFGSKGSYEQYF.

This chain uses TRBV7-9 with TRBJ2-3; 8 bases line up with TRBD2. Germline lookup yields CDR1 SEHNR and CDR2 FQNEAQ (reference sequence). CDR3 length equals 15 residues. V was pared by 6 bases and J by 5 bases, with 10 bases of the junction left unmatched. The CDR3 sequence: CASSPPGGSIDTQYF. Written as DNA, the CDR3 is TGTGCCAGCAGTCCCCCGGGGGGGTCTATAGATACGCAGTATTTT.

This chain joins TRBV18 and TRBJ2-2, with 9 bases matching TRBD2. V shed 0 bases and J 3 bases; nucleotides not matched to a gene: 11. Germline V gene lookup returns CDR1 KGHSH and CDR2 LQKENI. The CDR3 consists of 19 residues. CDR3 protein: CASSPPRSAGGHYTGELFF. The CDR3 DNA reads as TGTGCCAGCTCACCACCCCGGTCAGCGGGGGGCCACTACACCGGGGAGCTGTTTTTT.

Points on this clone: This CDR3 is also generated by other DNA sequences in the sample. V is TRBV28 and J is TRBJ1-5, with 8 bases identical to TRBD1. The CDR3 is made up of 13 amino acids. Germline CDR1 is MDHEN and CDR2 is SYDVKM. The ends lost 6 bases at V and 6 bases at J; junction bases unmatched: 4. The CDR3 DNA reads as TGTGCCAGCAGCGACAGGGGAGGTCAGCCCCAGCATTTT. Amino acid sequence: CASSDRGGQPQHF.

The V call is TRBV6-1, the J call TRBJ2-7; TRBD2 is a possible D gene (5 bases). Deletions cut 7 bases from V and 2 bases from J, with 12 bases between. In germline, CDR1 is MNHNS, CDR2 SASEGT. This CDR3 is built from 13 residues. CDR3 residues: CASNRGKTYEQYF. In nucleotides, the CDR3 is TGTGCCAGCAATCGGGGAAAGACCTACGAGCAGTACTTC.

This chain joins TRBV29-1 and TRBJ1-1; D ambiguous. Germline V CDR1 and CDR2: SQVTM, ANQGSEA. V dropped 1 base and J dropped 1 base, with 10 bases sitting between them. The CDR3 totals 14 residues. CDR3 region: CSVEGIQPNTEAFF. The CDR3 DNA sequence: TGCAGCGTTGAAGGGATACAGCCGAACACTGAAGCTTTCTTT.

J is TRBJ2-4 and V is TRBV7-8; TRBD1 matches at 7 bases. This CDR3 has 15 residues. The J segment lost 2 bases and the V segment lost 5 bases, leaving 6 bases of the junction unmatched. Germline assignment: CDR1 SGHVS and CDR2 FQNEAQ. The DNA for the CDR3 is TGTGCCAGCAGCCCCGGACAGGCTACCAAAAACATTCAGTACTTC. Translation gives CASSPGQATKNIQYF.

The chain combines TRBV14 with TRBJ1-6, with D hard to call. The CDR3 spans 20 residues. The germline gives CDR1 SGHDN, CDR2 FVKESK. Trimming pared 1 base from V and 4 bases from J, leaving 23 bases between. The CDR3: CASSQGGNLGALRYNSPLHF. The CDR3 coding sequence is TGTGCCAGCAGCCAAGGAGGGAATCTGGGTGCCCTAAGGTATAATTCACCCCTCCACTTT.

The genes are TRBV12-5 and TRBJ2-1; 7 bases are shared with TRBD2. V shed 0 bases and J 5 bases; nucleotides not matched to a gene: 10. The CDR3 spans 17 residues. Germline values: CDR1 LGHNT, CDR2 FRNRAP. The CDR3 region is CASGLVSVASGDNEQFF. The CDR3 coding sequence is TGTGCTAGTGGTTTGGTATCTGTCGCTAGCGGCGACAATGAGCAGTTCTTC.

The rearrangement links TRBV20-1 to TRBJ2-1; no firm D call. Germline V gives CDR1 DFQATT, CDR2 SNEGSKA (reference sequence). The V end was cut by 4 bases, the J end by 6 bases, with 7 bases between. The CDR3 is made up of 11 amino acids. The CDR3: CSATLGNEQFF. For the CDR3, the DNA is TGCAGTGCTACCCTCGGCAATGAGCAGTTCTTC.

V and J are TRBV5-6 and TRBJ2-3; 12 bases agree with TRBD2. Germline CDR1 SGHDT, CDR2 YYEEEE. CDR3 length: 17 residues. Trimming at V came to 3 bases and at J to 0 bases, leaving 5 bases not matched to a gene. For the CDR3, the DNA is TGTGCCAGCAGCTCGACTAGCGGGAGTGAGAGCACAGATACGCAGTATTTT. Its protein is CASSSTSGSESTDTQYF. The entire variable domain, with the rest obtained from reference TRBV5-6 and TRBJ2-3, is as follows: DAGVTQSPTHLIKTRGQQVTLRCSPKSGHDTVSWYQQALGQGPQFIFQYYEEEERQRGNFPDRFSGHQFPNYSSELNVNALLLGDSALYLCASSSTSGSESTDTQYFGPGTRLTVL.

The chain recombines TRBV30 with TRBJ2-2; 9 bases map to TRBD2. The trim removed 0 bases at V and 1 base at J, leaving 6 bases unmatched. This CDR3 region has 17 residues. The germline V gene has CDR1 GTSNPN and CDR2 SVGIG (reference sequence). CDR3 in amino acids: CAWSVRERGVNTGELFF. The CDR3 DNA reads as TGTGCCTGGAGTGTACGCGAGCGGGGGGTGAACACCGGGGAGCTGTTTTTT.

The chain is built from TRBV7-2 and TRBJ2-3, with TRBD1 as a possible D gene (5 bases). Germline V lookup: CDR1 SGHTA, CDR2 FQGNSA. V lost 0 bases, J lost 0 bases, and 10 bases lay in between. This CDR3 is built from 16 residues. The CDR3 here is CASSLAGRASTDTQYF. The CDR3 DNA reads as TGTGCCAGCAGCTTAGCGGGCAGGGCGAGCACAGATACGCAGTATTTT.

J is TRBJ2-5 and V is TRBV19; 8 bases align to TRBD1. The DNA matches TRBJ2-7 better at its end, which makes the J call doubtful. Germline loops: CDR1 LNHDA, CDR2 SQIVND (reference sequence). CDR3 length: 14 amino acids. Written as DNA, the CDR3 is TGTGCCAGTAGTATCAGGGGGCTATATGGCGAGCAGTACTTC. It translates to CASSIRGLYGEQYF.

This clone has more than one count but fewer than ten. This chain connects TRBV5-6 to TRBJ2-7; possible D gene TRBD1, 6 bases. The V end was cut by 4 bases, the J end by 8 bases, with 10 bases between. CDR1 is SGHDT, CDR2 YYEEEE, per germline. This CDR3 has 11 amino acids. CDR3 sequence (DNA): TGTGCCAGCAGCGTCCGGGACAAGCAGTACTTC. It translates to CASSVRDKQYF. The whole variable domain, remainder taken from reference TRBV5-6 and TRBJ2-7, is DAGVTQSPTHLIKTRGQQVTLRCSPKSGHDTVSWYQQALGQGPQFIFQYYEEEERQRGNFPDRFSGHQFPNYSSELNVNALLLGDSALYLCASSVRDKQYFGPGTRLTVT.

This clone was recorded a few times. The genes are TRBV19 and TRBJ1-2; TRBD1 matches at 8 bases. The CDR3 has 15 amino acids. The V gene end was trimmed by 8 bases and the J gene end by 4 bases; junction bases not matched to a gene: 12. The germline CDR1 and CDR2 sequences are LNHDA and SQIVND (reference sequence). CDR3 nucleotides: TGTGCCAGTCTCAACCTGGCAGGGGGCATCTATGGCTACACCTTC. This codes for CASLNLAGGIYGYTF.

V gene TRBV18 combines with J gene TRBJ2-2; TRBD1 matches at 7 bases. The CDR3 is 14 residues long. The trim removed 4 bases at V and 4 bases at J, leaving 3 bases unmatched. Germline-derived CDR1 and CDR2 are KGHSH and LQKENI. The CDR3 nucleotides read TGTGCCAGCTCACAGGGACAGACCACCGGGGAGCTGTTTTTT. Amino acid sequence: CASSQGQTTGELFF.

V and J are TRBV6-4 and TRBJ1-2, with a weak D call TRBD1 (5 bases). CDR1 and CDR2 (germline): MRHNA, SNTAGT. CDR3 length: 17 amino acids. V dropped 2 bases and J dropped 1 base, with 17 bases sitting between them. This chain's CDR3 is CASSDEWPTANNYGYTF. In DNA form, the CDR3 reads TGTGCCAGCAGTGACGAGTGGCCGACAGCGAATAACTATGGCTACACCTTC.

The CDR3 DNA is TGTGCCTGGAGTCTCAGCGGGGGCACAGATACGCAGTATTTT. Translation: CAWSLSGGTDTQYF. The chain is built from TRBV30 and TRBJ2-3; TRBD2 agrees at 7 bases. V dropped 2 bases and J dropped 1; count of bases not matched to a gene: 3. Germline lookup yields CDR1 GTSNPN and CDR2 SVGIG (reference sequence). This CDR3 has 14 residues. Complete variable domain (other parts from reference TRBV30 and TRBJ2-3): SQTIHQWPATLVQPVGSPLSLECTVEGTSNPNLYWYRQAAGRGLQLLFYSVGIGQISSEVPQNLSASRPQDRQFILSSKKLLLSDSGFYLCAWSLSGGTDTQYFGPGTRLTVL.